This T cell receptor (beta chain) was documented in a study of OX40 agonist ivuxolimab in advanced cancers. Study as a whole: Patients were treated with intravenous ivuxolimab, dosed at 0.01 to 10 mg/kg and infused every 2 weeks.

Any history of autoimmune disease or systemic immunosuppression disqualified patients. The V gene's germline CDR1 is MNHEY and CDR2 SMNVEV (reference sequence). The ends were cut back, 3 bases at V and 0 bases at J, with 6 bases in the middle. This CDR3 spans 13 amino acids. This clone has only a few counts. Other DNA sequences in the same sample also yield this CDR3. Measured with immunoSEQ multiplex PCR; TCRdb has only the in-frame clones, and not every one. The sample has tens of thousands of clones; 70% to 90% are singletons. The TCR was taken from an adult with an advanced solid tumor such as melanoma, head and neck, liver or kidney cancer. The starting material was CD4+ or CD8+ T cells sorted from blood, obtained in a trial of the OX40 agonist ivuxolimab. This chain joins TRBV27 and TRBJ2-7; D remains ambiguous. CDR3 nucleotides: TGTGCCAGCAGTTTCTTGAGCTCCTACGAGCAGTACTTC. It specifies CASSFLSSYEQYF.